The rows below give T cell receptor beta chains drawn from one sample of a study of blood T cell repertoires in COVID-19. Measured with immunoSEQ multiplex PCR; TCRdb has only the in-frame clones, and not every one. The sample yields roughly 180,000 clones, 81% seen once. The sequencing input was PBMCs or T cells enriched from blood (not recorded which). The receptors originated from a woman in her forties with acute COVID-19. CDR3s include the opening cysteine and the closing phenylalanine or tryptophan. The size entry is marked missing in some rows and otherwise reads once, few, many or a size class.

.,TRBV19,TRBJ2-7,CASSDRGFGEQYF
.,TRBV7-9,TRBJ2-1,CASSSWDSFSHEQFF
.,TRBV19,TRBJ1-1,CASSSLQENTEAFF
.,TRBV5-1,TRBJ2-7,CASSLLPSGRQSYEQYF
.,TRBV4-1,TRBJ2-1,CASSPHKFLYNEQFF
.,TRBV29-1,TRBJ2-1,CSTQRDQGSGEQFF
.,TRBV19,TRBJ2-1,CASSILAEYNEQFF
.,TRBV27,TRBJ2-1,CASSPLWTLQGYNEQFF
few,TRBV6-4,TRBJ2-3,CASSEGPAGGGTDTQYF
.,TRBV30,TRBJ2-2,CAWSVGAGGVGELFF
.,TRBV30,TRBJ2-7,CAWETSGVSSYEQYF
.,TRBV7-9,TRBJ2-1,CASSPPYRTSAYNEQFF
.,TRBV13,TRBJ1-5,CASSLGPAGPNQPQHF
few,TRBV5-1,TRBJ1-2,CASSTTTSGYTF
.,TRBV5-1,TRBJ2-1,CASSFSGSSSYNEQFF
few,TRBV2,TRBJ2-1,CASRSGTNNEQFF
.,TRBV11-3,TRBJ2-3,CASSPYGQGTTDTQYF
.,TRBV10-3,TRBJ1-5,CAISEGGQGHNQPQHF
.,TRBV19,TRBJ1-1,CASRFRTVGTEAFF
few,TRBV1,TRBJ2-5,CTSSSASGRAGETQYF
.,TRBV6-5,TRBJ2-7,CASSSPTRGNYEQYF
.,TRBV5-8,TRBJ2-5,CASSHRDGQQETQYF
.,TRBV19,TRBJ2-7,CASRETGGSYEQYF
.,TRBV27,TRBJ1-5,CASSPGGYYQPQHF
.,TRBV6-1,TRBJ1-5,CASSESDRGSLGRQPQHF
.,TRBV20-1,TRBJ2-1,CSASSEAGSSYNEQFF
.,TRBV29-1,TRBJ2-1,CSQRLAARYNEQFF
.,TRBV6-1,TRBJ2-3,CASSERLAGVTDTQYF
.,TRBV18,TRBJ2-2,CASSPKAGMAGELFF